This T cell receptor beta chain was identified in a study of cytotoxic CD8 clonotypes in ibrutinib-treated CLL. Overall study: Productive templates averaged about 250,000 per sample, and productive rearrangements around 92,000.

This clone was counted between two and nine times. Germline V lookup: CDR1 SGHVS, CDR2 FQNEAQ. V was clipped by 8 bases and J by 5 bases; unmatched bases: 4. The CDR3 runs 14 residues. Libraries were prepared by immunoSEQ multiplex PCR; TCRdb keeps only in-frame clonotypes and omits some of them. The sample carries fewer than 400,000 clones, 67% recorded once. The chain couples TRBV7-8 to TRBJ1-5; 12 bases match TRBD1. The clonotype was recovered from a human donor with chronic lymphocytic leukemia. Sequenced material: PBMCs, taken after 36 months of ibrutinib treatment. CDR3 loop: CASGDRGRHQPQHF. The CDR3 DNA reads TGTGCCAGCGGGGACAGGGGGCGCCATCAGCCCCAGCATTTT.